This TCR beta chain was observed in a study of CD8+ T cells in alopecia areata. With V trimmed by 0 bases and J by 1 base, 6 bases remained unmatched. Germline V gives CDR1 SGHRS, CDR2 YFSETQ. This CDR3 has 16 amino acids. The authors extracted RNA and reverse transcribed it into cDNA as the sequencing template. TCRdb keeps only in-frame clones here, not all; method: immunoSEQ multiplex PCR. Of a few hundred thousand clones listed, around two thirds are singletons. The chain has TRBV5-1 and TRBJ2-5; 7 bases are a match to TRBD1. The TCR was taken from a human donor with alopecia areata. The sequencing here drew on CD4+ T cells sorted from blood, taken at week 0. The CDR3 DNA follows: TGCGCCAGCAGCTTGGAGTACAGGGGAAGCCAAGAGACCCAGTACTTC. Protein product: CASSLEYRGSQETQYF.